The 5 T cell receptor beta chains presented below share a single source sample, sequenced in a study of vaccination and CD4 T cells after COVID-19. The Oncomine TCR Beta short-read assay sequenced DNA from cultured CD4+ T cells. MiXCR, applied by TCRdb to the PCR reads, yields one record per CDR3 protein. The data show approximately 13,000 distinct CDR3 sequences, roughly 62% seen once. These receptors' antigens are unknown. Documented treatment: approximately 11-day PBMC culture with coronavirus spike peptide pools or control peptides (ViraFEST assay). Sequencing input: CD4+ T cells from blood, cultured in vitro. The receptor source for this set is a human donor who had recovered from COVID-19.

The gene calls are TRBV2 and TRBJ2-7; TRBD2 agrees at 8 bases. CDR1 is SNHLY and CDR2 is FYNNEI in the germline V gene. The CDR3 is made up of 14 amino acids. With V trimmed by 4 bases and J by 5 bases, 7 bases remained unmatched. DNA of the CDR3: TGTGCCAGCAGTGCTGAGCGGGAGATCCACGAGCAGTACTTC. Protein product: CASSAEREIHEQYF. Full variable domain (missing parts from reference TRBV2 and TRBJ2-7): EPEVTQTPSHQVTQMGQEVILRCVPISNHLYFYWYRQILGQKVEFLVSFYNNEISEKSEIFDDQFSVERPDGSNFTLKIRSTKLEDSAMYFCASSAEREIHEQYFGPGTRLTVT.

In its sample, this clonotype was seen a few times. The rearrangement links TRBV27 to TRBJ1-5; TRBD1 is a possible D gene (5 bases). Per germline, CDR1 MNHEY and CDR2 SMNVEV (reference sequence). This CDR3 is 16 amino acids long. With 8 bases removed from V and 6 bases from J, the gap between germline ends came to 23 bases. This CDR3 reads CASQKGGGEKGQPQHF. For the CDR3, the DNA is TGTGCCAGCCAAAAAGGCGGGGGAGAGAAGGGTCAGCCCCAGCATTTT.

This rearrangement joins TRBV10-2 to TRBJ2-1; 16 bases agree with TRBD2. Germline trimming cut 10 bases from V and 7 bases from J; bases unmatched to any gene: 13. The germline CDR1 and CDR2 sequences are WSHSY and SAAADI. This CDR3 comprises 17 residues. The chain's CDR3 is CANGGLAGGPVGNEQFF. Written as DNA, the CDR3 is TGCGCCAACGGGGGACTAGCGGGAGGGCCGGTGGGGAATGAGCAGTTCTTC.

The V call is TRBV15, the J call TRBJ1-1; 9 bases agree with TRBD1. Germline CDR1 is LNHNV and CDR2 is YYDKDF (reference sequence). V was clipped by 5 bases and J by 4 bases; unmatched bases: 11. This CDR3 contains 16 residues. The CDR3 DNA sequence: TGTGCCACCAGCCCCCGGGGACAGGGTCGGATCACTGAAGCTTTCTTT. It translates to CATSPRGQGRITEAFF.

This chain uses TRBV20-1 with TRBJ2-7; 7 nucleotides match TRBD2. Germline V gene data show CDR1 as DFQATT and CDR2 as SNEGSKA (reference sequence). V shed 1 base and J 2 bases; nucleotides not matched to a gene: 5. The CDR3 has 14 residues. In DNA form, the CDR3 reads TGCAGTGCTAGAGTACCTAGCGGCGCCTACGAGCAGTACTTC. Translated, it gives CSARVPSGAYEQYF.